In its sample, the clone carrying this T cell receptor beta chain ranks as medium-sized. Its antigen is undetermined. These data belong to a study of siplizumab effects on memory and regulatory T cells. Regarding the study as a whole: Among sequences traceable to unstimulated CD4+ memory cells, alloreactive ones were significantly reduced by siplizumab.

The repertoire was sequenced with immunoSEQ multiplex PCR; TCRdb's copy has only in-frame clones and lacks some. The sample contains roughly 10,000 clones, roughly 50% of which appear only once. Researchers cocultured the mixed lymphocyte reaction cells at 37°C for 5 to 7 days. The CDR3 is made up of 11 amino acids. Trimming shortened V by 5 bases and J by 3 bases, and 4 bases separated the two germline ends. The germline CDR1 and CDR2 sequences are KGHSH and LQKENI. The chain uses TRBV18 and TRBJ2-5; D not resolved. Sequenced material: CFSE-low (dividing) CD4+ T cells sorted from an allogeneic mixed lymphocyte reaction. This sequence was found in a human donor in good health; the cells came from an allogeneic mixed lymphocyte reaction. In nucleotides, the CDR3 is TGTGCCAGCTCAAAAAAAGAGACCCAGTACTTC. As protein: CASSKKETQYF. Full variable domain (rest looked up from reference TRBV18 and TRBJ2-5): NAGVMQNPRHLVRRRGQEARLRCSPMKGHSHVYWYRQLPEEGLKFMVYLQKENIIDESGMPKERFSAEFPKEGPSILRIQQVVRGDSAAYFCASSKKETQYFGPGTRLLVL.